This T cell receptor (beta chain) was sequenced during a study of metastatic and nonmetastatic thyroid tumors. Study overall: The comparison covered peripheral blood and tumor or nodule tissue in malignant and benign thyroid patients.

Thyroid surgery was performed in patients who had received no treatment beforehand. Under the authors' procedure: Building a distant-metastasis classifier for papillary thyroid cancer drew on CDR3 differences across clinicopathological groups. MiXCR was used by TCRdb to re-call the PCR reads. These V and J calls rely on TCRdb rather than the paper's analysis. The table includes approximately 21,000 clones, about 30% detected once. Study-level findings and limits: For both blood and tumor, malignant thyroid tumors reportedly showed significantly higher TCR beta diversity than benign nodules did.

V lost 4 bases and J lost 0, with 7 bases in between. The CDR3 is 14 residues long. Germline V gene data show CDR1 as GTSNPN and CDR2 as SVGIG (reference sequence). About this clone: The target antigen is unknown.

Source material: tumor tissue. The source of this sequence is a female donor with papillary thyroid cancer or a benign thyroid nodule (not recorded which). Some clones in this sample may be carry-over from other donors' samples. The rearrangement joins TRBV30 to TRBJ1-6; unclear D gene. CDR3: CAWKRNSYNSPLHF. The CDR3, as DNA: TGTGCCTGGAAACGGAACTCCTATAATTCACCCCTCCACTTT.